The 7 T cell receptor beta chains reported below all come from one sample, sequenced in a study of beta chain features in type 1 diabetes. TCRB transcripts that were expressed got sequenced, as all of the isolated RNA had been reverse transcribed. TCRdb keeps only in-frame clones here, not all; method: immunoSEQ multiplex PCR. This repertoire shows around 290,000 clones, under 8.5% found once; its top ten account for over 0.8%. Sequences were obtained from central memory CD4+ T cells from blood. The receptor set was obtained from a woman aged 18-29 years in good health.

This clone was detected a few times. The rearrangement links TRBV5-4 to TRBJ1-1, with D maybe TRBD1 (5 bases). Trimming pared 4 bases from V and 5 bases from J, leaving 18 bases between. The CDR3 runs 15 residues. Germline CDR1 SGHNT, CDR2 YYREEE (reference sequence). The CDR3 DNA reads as TGTGCCAGCAGCCTACCTTTGGGGGGGTGGACTGAAGCTTTCTTT. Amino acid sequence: CASSLPLGGWTEAFF. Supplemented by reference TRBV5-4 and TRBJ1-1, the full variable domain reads ETGVTQSPTHLIKTRGQQVTLRCSSQSGHNTVSWYQQALGQGPQFIFQYYREEENGRGNFPPRFSGLQFPNYSSELNVNALELDDSALYLCASSLPLGGWTEAFFGQGTRLTVV.

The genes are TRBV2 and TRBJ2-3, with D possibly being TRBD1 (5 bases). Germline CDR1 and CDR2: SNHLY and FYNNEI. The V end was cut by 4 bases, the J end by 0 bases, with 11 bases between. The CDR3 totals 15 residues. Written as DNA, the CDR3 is TGTGCCAGCAGTGCTCAGGGCCTCAGCACAGATACGCAGTATTTT. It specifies CASSAQGLSTDTQYF.

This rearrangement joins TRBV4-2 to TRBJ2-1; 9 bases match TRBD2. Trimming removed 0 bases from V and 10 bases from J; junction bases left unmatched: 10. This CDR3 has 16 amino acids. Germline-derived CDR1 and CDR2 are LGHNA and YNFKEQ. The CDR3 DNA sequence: TGTGCCAGCAGCCAAGATCGGCGCGGGGGGGCCGGAGAGCAGTTCTTC. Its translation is CASSQDRRGGAGEQFF.

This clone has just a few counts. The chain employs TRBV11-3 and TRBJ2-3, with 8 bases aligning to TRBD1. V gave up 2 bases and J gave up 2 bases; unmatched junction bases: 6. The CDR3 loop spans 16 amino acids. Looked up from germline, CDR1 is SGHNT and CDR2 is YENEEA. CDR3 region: CASSLIPGGHTDTQYF. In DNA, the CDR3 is TGTGCCAGCAGCTTAATCCCAGGGGGCCACACAGATACGCAGTATTTT.

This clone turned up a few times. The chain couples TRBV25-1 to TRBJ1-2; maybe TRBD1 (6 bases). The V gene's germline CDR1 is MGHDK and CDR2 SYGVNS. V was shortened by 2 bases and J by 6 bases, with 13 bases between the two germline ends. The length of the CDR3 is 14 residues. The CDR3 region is CASSEGGTRDGYTF. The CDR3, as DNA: TGTGCCAGCAGTGAAGGGGGCACTAGGGATGGCTACACCTTC.

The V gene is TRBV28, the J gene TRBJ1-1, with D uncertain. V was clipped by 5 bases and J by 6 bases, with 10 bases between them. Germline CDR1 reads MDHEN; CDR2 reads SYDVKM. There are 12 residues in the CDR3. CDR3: CASSVPGAEAFF. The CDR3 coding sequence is TGTGCCAGCAGTGTCCCAGGCGCTGAAGCTTTCTTT.

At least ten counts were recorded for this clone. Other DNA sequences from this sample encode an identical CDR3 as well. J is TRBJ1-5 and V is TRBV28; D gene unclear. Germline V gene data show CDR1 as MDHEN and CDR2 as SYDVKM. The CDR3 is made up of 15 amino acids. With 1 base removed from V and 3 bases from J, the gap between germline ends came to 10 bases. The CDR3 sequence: CASSLSGSYNQPQHF. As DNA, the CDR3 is TGTGCCAGCAGTTTATCCGGCAGCTACAATCAGCCCCAGCATTTT.